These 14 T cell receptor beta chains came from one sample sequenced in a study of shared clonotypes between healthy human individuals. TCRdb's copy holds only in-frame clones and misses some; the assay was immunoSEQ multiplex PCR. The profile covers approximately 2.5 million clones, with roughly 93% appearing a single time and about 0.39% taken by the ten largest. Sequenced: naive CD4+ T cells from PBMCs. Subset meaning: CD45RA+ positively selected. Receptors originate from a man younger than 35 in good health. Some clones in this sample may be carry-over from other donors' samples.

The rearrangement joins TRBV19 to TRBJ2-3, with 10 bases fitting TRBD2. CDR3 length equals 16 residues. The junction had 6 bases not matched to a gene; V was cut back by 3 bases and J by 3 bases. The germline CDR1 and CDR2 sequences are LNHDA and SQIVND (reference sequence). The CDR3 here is CASSIALAGVTDTQYF. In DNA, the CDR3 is TGTGCCAGTAGTATCGCCCTAGCGGGAGTAACAGATACGCAGTATTTT.

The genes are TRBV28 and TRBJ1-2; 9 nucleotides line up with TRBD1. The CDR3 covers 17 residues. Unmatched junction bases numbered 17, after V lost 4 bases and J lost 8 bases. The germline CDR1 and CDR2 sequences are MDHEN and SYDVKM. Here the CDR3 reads CASSSETAGQGTRGYTF. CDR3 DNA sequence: TGTGCCAGCAGTTCGGAAACCGCCGGACAGGGGACGAGAGGCTACACCTTC.

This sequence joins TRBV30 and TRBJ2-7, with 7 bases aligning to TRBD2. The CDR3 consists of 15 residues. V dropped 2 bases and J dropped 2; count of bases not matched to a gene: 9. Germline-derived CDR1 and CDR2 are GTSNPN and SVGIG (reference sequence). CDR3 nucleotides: TGTGCCTGGAGTAGGGGCGGGAGTTTCCCCTACGAGCAGTACTTC. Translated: CAWSRGGSFPYEQYF.

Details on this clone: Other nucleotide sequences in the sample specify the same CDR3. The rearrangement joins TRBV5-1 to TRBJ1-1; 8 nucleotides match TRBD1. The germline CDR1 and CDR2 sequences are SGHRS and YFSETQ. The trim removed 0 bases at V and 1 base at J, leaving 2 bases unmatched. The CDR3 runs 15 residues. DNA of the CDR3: TGCGCCAGCAGCTTGGGGACAGGGTCGAACACTGAAGCTTTCTTT. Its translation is CASSLGTGSNTEAFF.

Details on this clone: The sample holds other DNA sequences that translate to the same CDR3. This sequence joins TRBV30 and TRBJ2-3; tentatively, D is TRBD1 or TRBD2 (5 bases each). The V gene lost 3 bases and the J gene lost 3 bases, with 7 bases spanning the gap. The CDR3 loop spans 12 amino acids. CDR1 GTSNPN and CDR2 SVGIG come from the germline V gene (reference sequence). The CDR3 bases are TGTGCCTGGAGGGGACCAACAGATACGCAGTATTTT. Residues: CAWRGPTDTQYF. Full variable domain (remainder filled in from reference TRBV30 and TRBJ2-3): SQTIHQWPATLVQPVGSPLSLECTVEGTSNPNLYWYRQAAGRGLQLLFYSVGIGQISSEVPQNLSASRPQDRQFILSSKKLLLSDSGFYLCAWRGPTDTQYFGPGTRLTVL.

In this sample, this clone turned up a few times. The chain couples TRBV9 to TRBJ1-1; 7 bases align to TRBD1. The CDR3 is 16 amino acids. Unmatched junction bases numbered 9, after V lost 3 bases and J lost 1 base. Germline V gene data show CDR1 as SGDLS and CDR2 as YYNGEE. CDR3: CASSARSGTANTEAFF. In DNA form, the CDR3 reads TGTGCCAGCAGCGCCCGATCGGGGACAGCGAACACTGAAGCTTTCTTT.

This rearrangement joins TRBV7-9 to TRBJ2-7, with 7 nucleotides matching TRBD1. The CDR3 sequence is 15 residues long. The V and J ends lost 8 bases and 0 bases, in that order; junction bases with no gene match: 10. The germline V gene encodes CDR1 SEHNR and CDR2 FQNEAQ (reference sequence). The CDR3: CASRPDRDSSYEQYF. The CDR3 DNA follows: TGTGCCAGCCGACCCGACCGGGACAGCTCCTACGAGCAGTACTTC. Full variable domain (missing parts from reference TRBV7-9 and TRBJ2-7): DTGVSQNPRHKITKRGQNVTFRCDPISEHNRLYWYRQTLGQGPEFLTYFQNEAQLEKSRLLSDRFSAERPKGSFSTLEIQRTEQGDSAMYLCASRPDRDSSYEQYFGPGTRLTVT.

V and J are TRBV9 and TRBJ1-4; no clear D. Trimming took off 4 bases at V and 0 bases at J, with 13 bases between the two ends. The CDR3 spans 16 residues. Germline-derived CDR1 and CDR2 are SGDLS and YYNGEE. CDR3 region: CASSPQDSATNEKLFF. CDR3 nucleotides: TGTGCCAGCAGCCCCCAGGACTCCGCAACTAATGAAAAACTGTTTTTT.

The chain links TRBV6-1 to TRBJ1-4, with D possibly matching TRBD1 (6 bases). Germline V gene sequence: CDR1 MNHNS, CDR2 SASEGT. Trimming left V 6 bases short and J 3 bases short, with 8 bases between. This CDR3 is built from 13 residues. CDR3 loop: CASREGANEKLFF. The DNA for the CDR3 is TGTGCCAGCAGGGAGGGGGCTAATGAAAAACTGTTTTTT.

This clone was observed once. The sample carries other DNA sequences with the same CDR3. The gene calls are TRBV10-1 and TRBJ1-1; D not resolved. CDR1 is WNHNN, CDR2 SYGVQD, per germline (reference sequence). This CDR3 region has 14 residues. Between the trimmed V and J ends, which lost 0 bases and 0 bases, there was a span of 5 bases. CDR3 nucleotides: TGCGCCAGCAGTGAGTCGGGGTTGAACACTGAAGCTTTCTTT. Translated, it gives CASSESGLNTEAFF.

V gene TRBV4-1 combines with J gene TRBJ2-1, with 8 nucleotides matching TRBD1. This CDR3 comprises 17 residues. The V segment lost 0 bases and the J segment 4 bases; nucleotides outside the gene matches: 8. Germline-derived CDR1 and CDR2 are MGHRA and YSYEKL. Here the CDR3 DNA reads TGCGCCAGCAGCCAAGACGGCGCAGGGGGCTATTACAATGAGCAGTTCTTC. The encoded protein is CASSQDGAGGYYNEQFF.

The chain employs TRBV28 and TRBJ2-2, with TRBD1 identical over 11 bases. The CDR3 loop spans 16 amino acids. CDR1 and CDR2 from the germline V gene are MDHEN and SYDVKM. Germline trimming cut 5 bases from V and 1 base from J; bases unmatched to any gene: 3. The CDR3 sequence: CASSPGTGGNTGELFF. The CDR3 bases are TGTGCCAGCAGTCCCGGGACAGGGGGGAACACCGGGGAGCTGTTTTTT.

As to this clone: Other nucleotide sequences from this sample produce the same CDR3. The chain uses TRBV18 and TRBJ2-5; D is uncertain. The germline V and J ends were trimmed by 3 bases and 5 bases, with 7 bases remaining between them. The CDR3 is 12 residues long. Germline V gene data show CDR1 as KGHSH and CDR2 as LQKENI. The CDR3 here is CASSPNGETQYF. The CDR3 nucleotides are TGTGCCAGCTCACCGAATGGGGAGACCCAGTACTTC.

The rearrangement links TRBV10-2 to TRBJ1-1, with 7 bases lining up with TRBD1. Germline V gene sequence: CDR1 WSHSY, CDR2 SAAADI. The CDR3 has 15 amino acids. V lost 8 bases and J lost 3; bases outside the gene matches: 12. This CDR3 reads CASLDRKGLDTEAFF. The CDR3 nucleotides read TGCGCCAGCTTGGACAGGAAGGGTTTGGACACTGAAGCTTTCTTT.